The 22 T cell receptor beta chains below all came from one sample that was sequenced in a study of lung T cells in sarcoidosis with Löfgren's syndrome. From the reads, TCRdb called clonotypes with MiXCR, one entry per CDR3 protein. The table lists about 19,000 distinct CDR3 sequences, roughly a fifth of them singletons. Sequencing was carried out using CD4+ T cells from PBMCs. The receptor source for this set is a human donor with sarcoidosis (Löfgren's syndrome or another form), or a control subject (not recorded which).

This clonotype has a single count. The germline gene is not matched at one end of the junction; a read error may be the cause. V and J are TRBV6-5 and TRBJ1-2; D remains ambiguous. Looked up from germline, CDR1 is MNHEY and CDR2 is SVGAGI. The CDR3 covers 12 residues. The CDR3 sequence is CTSSLTGSGYTF. CDR3 coding DNA: TGTACCAGCAGTTTGACGGGAAGTGGCTACACCTTC.

The CDR3 here is CASTMAGLAGGEQYF. CDR3 in DNA: TGTGCCAGCACTATGGCGGGTCTAGCGGGAGGCGAGCAGTACTTC. The chain couples TRBV5-6 to TRBJ2-7, with 11 bases fitting TRBD2. Losses at the gene ends were 6 bases for V and 6 bases for J; bases not matched to a gene: 11. Germline CDR1 is SGHDT and CDR2 is YYEEEE. This CDR3 is built from 15 residues.

The J gene is TRBJ2-5, the V gene TRBV5-4, with TRBD2 as a possible D gene (6 bases). The V end was cut by 4 bases, the J end by 4 bases, with 17 bases between. CDR1 SGHNT and CDR2 YYREEE come from the germline V gene (reference sequence). The CDR3 extends over 15 amino acids. CDR3 sequence: CASSPPQGGSETQYF. Written as DNA, the CDR3 is TGTGCCAGCAGCCCACCCCAAGGAGGGTCAGAGACCCAGTACTTC. Supplemented by reference TRBV5-4 and TRBJ2-5, the full variable domain reads ETGVTQSPTHLIKTRGQQVTLRCSSQSGHNTVSWYQQALGQGPQFIFQYYREEENGRGNFPPRFSGLQFPNYSSELNVNALELDDSALYLCASSPPQGGSETQYFGPGTRLLVL.

This clonotype was picked up many times. The rearrangement uses TRBV25-1 and TRBJ2-3, with D unresolved. CDR1 is MGHDK and CDR2 is SYGVNS in the germline V gene. This CDR3 is 13 amino acids long. V was clipped by 2 bases and J by 0 bases, with 3 bases between them. The CDR3 reads CASSERSTDTQYF. DNA for the CDR3: TGTGCCAGCAGTGAACGGAGCACAGATACGCAGTATTTT.

This clonotype was recorded at least ten times. V gene TRBV12-5 combines with J gene TRBJ2-7, with D maybe TRBD2 (5 bases). Germline V gene sequence: CDR1 LGHNT, CDR2 FRNRAP. This CDR3 has 14 residues. Trimming left V 3 bases short and J 3 bases short, with 12 bases between. This chain's CDR3 is CASGFFGVRYEQYF. The CDR3 region has the DNA TGTGCTAGTGGTTTCTTCGGGGTTCGCTACGAGCAGTACTTC.

V and J are TRBV4-1 and TRBJ1-4; D is possibly TRBD1 (5 bases). There are 17 residues in the CDR3. The germline gives CDR1 MGHRA, CDR2 YSYEKL. V was clipped by 0 bases and J by 7 bases, with 18 bases between them. The CDR3 sequence: CASSQDQGRASGEKLFF. CDR3 nucleotide sequence: TGCGCCAGCAGCCAAGATCAAGGCAGGGCGAGTGGTGAAAAACTGTTTTTT.

Turning to this clonotype: Lacking the conserved final phenylalanine or tryptophan, this CDR3 likely reflects a read error. This chain uses TRBV18 with TRBJ2-1; D not certain. Germline lookup yields CDR1 KGHSH and CDR2 LQKENI. The CDR3 spans 14 residues. The CDR3 DNA reads TGTGCCAGCCCACCATGGGCTAGTAGGGATGAGCAGTTCCTC. This gives the protein CASPPWASRDEQFL.

This clonotype has a count of ten or more. The chain uses TRBV2 and TRBJ1-6; the match to TRBD1 covers 8 bases. CDR3 length: 13 amino acids. V lost 7 bases to trimming and J lost 7 bases; unmatched junction nucleotides: 3. Germline V gene lookup returns CDR1 SNHLY and CDR2 FYNNEI. CDR3 nucleotide sequence: TGTGCCAGCAACGACAGGGGAAATTCACCCCTCCACTTT. Encoded protein: CASNDRGNSPLHF.

This clonotype was detected many times. The chain joins TRBV24-1 to TRBJ2-5; perhaps TRBD1 as D (6 bases). The germline V gene has CDR1 KGHDR and CDR2 SFDVKD. This CDR3 spans 15 amino acids. V was trimmed by 3 bases and J by 0 bases, leaving 10 bases between them. The CDR3 region has the DNA TGTGCCACCAGTGATCCGGACAGATACCAAGAGACCCAGTACTTC. As protein: CATSDPDRYQETQYF.

This clonotype was observed at least ten times. J is TRBJ1-6 and V is TRBV3-1; 9 bases fit TRBD1. The ends lost 4 bases at V and 7 bases at J; junction bases unmatched: 2. The germline CDR1 and CDR2 sequences are LGHDT and YNNKEL (reference sequence). This CDR3 has 14 amino acids. The CDR3 protein is CASSPGTGNSPLHF. The CDR3 region has the DNA TGTGCCAGCAGCCCCGGGACAGGGAATTCACCCCTCCACTTT.

This clonotype rates as medium-sized. The chain carries TRBV6-1 and TRBJ2-7; TRBD1 might be the D (5 bases). V lost 4 bases and J lost 2, with 12 bases in between. The CDR3 has 14 amino acids. The germline V gene has CDR1 MNHNS and CDR2 SASEGT. CDR3 amino acids: CASSGDSRTYEQYF. The CDR3 DNA sequence: TGTGCCAGCAGTGGCGACAGCCGAACCTACGAGCAGTACTTC.

Turning to this clonotype: This may come from a read error, since a much larger clone is one base off. The chain combines TRBV5-1 with TRBJ2-2; D assignment may be TRBD1 or TRBD2 (5 bases each). The CDR3 extends over 15 amino acids. CDR1 SGHRS and CDR2 YFSETQ come from the germline V gene. In nucleotides, the CDR3 is TGCGCCAGCGGCTTGGGATGGGACGATACCGGGGAGCTGTTTTTT. Protein: CASGLGWDDTGELFF.

The genes are TRBV5-6 and TRBJ2-1; unclear D gene. Germline V gene lookup returns CDR1 SGHDT and CDR2 YYEEEE. The CDR3 is 15 residues long. The V and J ends lost 4 bases and 0 bases respectively, with 11 bases between them. CDR3 nucleotide sequence: TGTGCCAGCAGCCTGGGGTCCAGCTCCTACAATGAGCAGTTCTTC. Its protein is CASSLGSSSYNEQFF.

The chain recombines TRBV11-2 with TRBJ2-3; 9 positions agree with TRBD1. V was clipped by 4 bases and J by 4 bases; unmatched bases: 6. Germline V lookup: CDR1 SGHAT, CDR2 FQNNGV. The CDR3 extends over 15 amino acids. In DNA, the CDR3 is TGTGCCAGCAGCTCGGGACAGGGAGGCCCAGATACGCAGTATTTT. Protein: CASSSGQGGPDTQYF.

This clonotype was observed a few times. The V call is TRBV12-3 or TRBV12-4, the J call TRBJ1-2, with D unresolved. The V end lost 1 base, the J end lost 5 bases, and 5 bases lay between the germline ends. The CDR3 spans 12 residues. The CDR3 DNA sequence: TGTGCCAGCAGTTTAGAAGGGTATGGCTACACCTTC. This translates into CASSLEGYGYTF.

This clonotype was observed many times. The CDR3 DNA follows: TGTGCCAGCAGCTTAGAGTTCACAGATACGCAGTATTTT. Its translation is CASSLEFTDTQYF. The genes are TRBV11-3 and TRBJ2-3, with D uncertain. The germline CDR1 and CDR2 sequences are SGHNT and YENEEA. The V and J ends lost 0 bases and 2 bases respectively, with 3 bases between them. The length of the CDR3 is 13 residues. The full variable domain, its missing parts supplied by reference TRBV11-3 and TRBJ2-3, is EAGVVQSPRYKIIEKKQPVAFWCNPISGHNTLYWYLQNLGQGPELLIRYENEEAVDDSQLPKDRFSAERLKGVDSTLKIQPAELGDSAVYLCASSLEFTDTQYFGPGTRLTVL.

This clonotype has ten or more counts. The rearrangement joins TRBV5-1 to TRBJ2-1; 13 nucleotides line up with TRBD2. Germline lookup yields CDR1 SGHRS and CDR2 YFSETQ. The CDR3 is 16 residues long. V shed 5 bases and J 2 bases; nucleotides not matched to a gene: 4. This CDR3 reads CASRRTSGGTYNEQFF. The CDR3 DNA is TGCGCCAGCAGGCGGACTAGCGGGGGCACCTACAATGAGCAGTTCTTC.

This clonotype was recorded many times. This chain links TRBV7-9 with TRBJ2-3; the D call may be TRBD1 or TRBD2 (6 bases each). The CDR3 spans 17 residues. Per the germline V gene, CDR1 is SEHNR and CDR2 is FQNEAQ (reference sequence). V dropped 3 bases and J dropped 1 base, with 17 bases sitting between them. The CDR3 DNA follows: TGTGCCAGCAGCTTCGCGAGGGGGGTAGCGGGCACAGATACGCAGTATTTT. This encodes CASSFARGVAGTDTQYF.

This clonotype is judged medium-sized (0.01 to 0.1%). V is TRBV25-1 and J is TRBJ2-4; a possible D gene is TRBD1 (6 bases). V was shortened by 10 bases and J by 7 bases, with 14 bases between the two germline ends. Germline values: CDR1 MGHDK, CDR2 SYGVNS. This CDR3 region has 12 residues. CDR3 coding DNA: TGTGCCACCAGGGACATTAGGAACATTCAGTACTTC. Translating it yields CATRDIRNIQYF.

Ten or more counts support this clonotype. The chain carries TRBV20-1 and TRBJ1-2; D is unclear. Trimming took 3 bases from V and 2 from J, leaving 13 bases between them. Germline V gives CDR1 DFQATT, CDR2 SNEGSKA (reference sequence). CDR3 size: 14 residues. The CDR3 DNA follows: TGCAGTGCTAGTGATCGGAGAGGGAACTATGGCTACACCTTC. This gives the protein CSASDRRGNYGYTF.

This clonotype was detected many times. This chain connects TRBV5-8 to TRBJ2-5, with TRBD1 identical over 7 bases. Germline V gives CDR1 SGHTS, CDR2 YDEGEE. This CDR3 has 14 amino acids. The ends lost 3 bases at V and 2 bases at J; junction bases unmatched: 4. This CDR3 is CASSYRDRQETQYF. The CDR3 region has the DNA TGTGCCAGCAGCTACCGGGACAGACAAGAGACCCAGTACTTC.

By sample fraction, this clonotype is medium-sized (0.01 to 0.1%). The genes are TRBV20-1 and TRBJ2-5; D call uncertain. The CDR3 consists of 15 residues. Trimming left V 0 bases short and J 1 base short, with 12 bases between. Per the germline V gene, CDR1 is DFQATT and CDR2 is SNEGSKA (reference sequence). CDR3 protein: CSAREGSSLQETQYF. CDR3 nucleotide sequence: TGCAGTGCTAGAGAGGGCAGCAGTCTCCAAGAGACCCAGTACTTC.